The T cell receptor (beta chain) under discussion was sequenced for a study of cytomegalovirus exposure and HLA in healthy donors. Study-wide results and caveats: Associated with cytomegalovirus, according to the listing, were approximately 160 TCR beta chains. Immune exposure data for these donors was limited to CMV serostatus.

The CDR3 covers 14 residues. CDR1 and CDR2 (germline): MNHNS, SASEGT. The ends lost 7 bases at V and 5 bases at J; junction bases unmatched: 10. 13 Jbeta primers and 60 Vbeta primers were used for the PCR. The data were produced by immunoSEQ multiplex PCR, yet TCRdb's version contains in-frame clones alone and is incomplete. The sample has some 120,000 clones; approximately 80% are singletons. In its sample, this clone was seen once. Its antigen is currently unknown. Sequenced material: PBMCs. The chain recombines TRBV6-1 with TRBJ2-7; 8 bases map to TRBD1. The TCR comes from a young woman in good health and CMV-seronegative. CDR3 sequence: CASILQAGGHEQYF. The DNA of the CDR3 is TGTGCCAGCATTCTGCAGGCAGGGGGCCACGAGCAGTACTTC.